This T cell receptor (beta chain) comes out of a study of human thymus T cells. Study-wide results and limits: An apparent bias in V and J gene usage was seen in thymic and blood repertoires.

Points on this clone: The antigen remains unidentified.

Clones were read by immunoSEQ multiplex PCR, and TCRdb kept only the in-frame ones, dropping some. This table has 54,000 or so clones, roughly 94% appearing once. Donation was from healthy Finnish infants who were having corrective surgery that addressed congenital heart defects. With 4 bases removed from V and 5 bases from J, the gap between germline ends came to 12 bases. This CDR3 contains 14 residues. Per the germline V gene, CDR1 is MNHEY and CDR2 is SMNVEV (reference sequence). The sequence derives from a boy under two years old with a congenital heart defect but otherwise immunologically healthy. The sample was blood. The chain links TRBV27 to TRBJ1-5; D uncertain. This CDR3 is CASSSGRYHQPQHF. Written as DNA, the CDR3 is TGTGCCAGCAGTTCAGGCAGGTATCATCAGCCCCAGCATTTT.